This T cell receptor beta chain appears in the sequencing data of a study of T-cell reconstitution after alpha-beta-depleted transplantation in children. This clonotype was counted many times. No antigen is known for it. The TCRbeta library was prepared with unique molecular identifiers. TCRdb reprocessed the PCR reads via MiXCR and lists one record per CDR3 protein. The repertoire holds about 160,000 distinct CDR3 sequences, 11% seen once, with about 13% in the top ten. The germline CDR1 and CDR2 sequences are LNHNV and YYDKDF (reference sequence). The V end lost 8 bases, the J end lost 8 bases, and 19 bases lay between the germline ends. The CDR3 extends over 13 amino acids. Study findings and constraints: Reportedly, only several hundred clones from non-depleted graft cells drove alpha-beta T-cell counts at about two months. T-cell numbers and diversity, one year after transplant, stemmed largely from T cells that were newly produced. Several patients had high TCRbeta diversity at day 60; it came from surviving recipient T cells and thymic progenitors.

The sequences come from PBMCs, collected before TCRalphabeta/CD19-depleted stem cell transplant. The receptor was isolated from a boy between 2 and 15 years old with acute myeloid leukemia, due to receive a stem cell transplant. The J gene is TRBJ2-7, the V gene TRBV15, with D maybe TRBD1 (6 bases). The CDR3 is CATGWVGTTQQYF. Here the CDR3 DNA reads TGTGCCACCGGCTGGGTAGGGACAACACAGCAGTACTTC.